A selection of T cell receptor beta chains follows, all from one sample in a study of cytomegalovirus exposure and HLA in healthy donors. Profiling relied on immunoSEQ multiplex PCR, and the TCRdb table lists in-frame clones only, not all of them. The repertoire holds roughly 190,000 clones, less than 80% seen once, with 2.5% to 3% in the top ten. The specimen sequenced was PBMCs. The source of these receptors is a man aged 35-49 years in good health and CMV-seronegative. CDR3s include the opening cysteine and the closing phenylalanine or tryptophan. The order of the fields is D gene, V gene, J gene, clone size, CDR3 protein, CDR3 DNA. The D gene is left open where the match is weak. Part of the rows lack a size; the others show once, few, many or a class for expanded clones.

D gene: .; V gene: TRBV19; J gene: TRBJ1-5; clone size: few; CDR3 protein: CASSTQGDQPQHF; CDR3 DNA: TGTGCCAGTAGTACACAGGGCGATCAGCCCCAGCATTTT
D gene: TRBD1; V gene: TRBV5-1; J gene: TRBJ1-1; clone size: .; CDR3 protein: CASSPPAGGTEAFF; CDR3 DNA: TGCGCCAGCAGCCCCCCGGCAGGGGGCACTGAAGCTTTCTTT
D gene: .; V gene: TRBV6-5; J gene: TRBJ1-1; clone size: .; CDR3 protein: CASSRQDSGTEAFF; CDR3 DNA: TGTGCCAGCAGCCGACAGGACTCGGGAACTGAAGCTTTCTTT
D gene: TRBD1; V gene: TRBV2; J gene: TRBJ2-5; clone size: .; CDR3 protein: CASSEITGAQETQYF; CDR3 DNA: TGTGCCAGCAGTGAAATCACAGGGGCCCAAGAGACCCAGTACTTC
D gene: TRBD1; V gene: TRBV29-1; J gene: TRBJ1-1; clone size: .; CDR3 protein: CSVTQTGGPEAFF; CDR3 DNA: TGCAGCGTGACCCAGACAGGGGGACCTGAAGCTTTCTTT
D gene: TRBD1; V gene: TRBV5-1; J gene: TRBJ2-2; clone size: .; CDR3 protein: CASSPRTGDELFF; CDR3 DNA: TGCGCCAGCAGCCCAAGGACAGGGGACGAGCTGTTTTTT
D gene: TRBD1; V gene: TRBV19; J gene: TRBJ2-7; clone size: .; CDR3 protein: CASSPRQGTSYEQYF; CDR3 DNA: TGTGCCAGTAGCCCCAGACAGGGGACGTCCTACGAGCAGTACTTC
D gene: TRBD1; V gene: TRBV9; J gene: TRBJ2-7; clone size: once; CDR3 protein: CASSVGLQGIYEQYF; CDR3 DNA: TGTGCCAGCAGCGTAGGGTTACAGGGGATCTACGAGCAGTACTTC
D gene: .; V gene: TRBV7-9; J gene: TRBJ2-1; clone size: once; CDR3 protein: CASSLSALRNEQFF; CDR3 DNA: TGTGCCAGCAGCCTTAGTGCGCTCCGAAATGAGCAGTTCTTC
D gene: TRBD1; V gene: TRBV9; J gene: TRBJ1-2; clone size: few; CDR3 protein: CASSAQGQSSGYTF; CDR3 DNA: TGTGCCAGCAGCGCACAGGGACAGAGCAGTGGCTACACCTTC
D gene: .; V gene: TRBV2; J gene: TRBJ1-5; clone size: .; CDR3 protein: CASSDTYSNQPQHF; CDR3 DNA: TGTGCCAGCAGTGACACATATAGCAATCAGCCCCAGCATTTT
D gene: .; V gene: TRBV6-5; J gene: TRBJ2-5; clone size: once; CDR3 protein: CASRAHGGMQETQYF; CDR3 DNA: TGTGCCAGCAGAGCCCATGGGGGCATGCAAGAGACCCAGTACTTC
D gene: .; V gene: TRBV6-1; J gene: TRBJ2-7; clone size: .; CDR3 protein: CASIRGIPYEQYF; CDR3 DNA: TGTGCCAGTATACGAGGGATCCCCTACGAGCAGTACTTC
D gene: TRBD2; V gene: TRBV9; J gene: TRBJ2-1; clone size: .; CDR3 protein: CASSASSGGSLWEQFF; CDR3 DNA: TGTGCCAGCAGCGCGAGTAGCGGGGGGTCCCTTTGGGAGCAGTTCTTC
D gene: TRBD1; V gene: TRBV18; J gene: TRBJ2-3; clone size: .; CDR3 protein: CASSPLPDRGEDTQYF; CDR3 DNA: TGTGCCAGCTCACCACTTCCGGACAGGGGCGAAGATACGCAGTATTTT
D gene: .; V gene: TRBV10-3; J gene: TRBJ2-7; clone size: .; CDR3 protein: CAISEYGQRQYF; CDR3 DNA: TGTGCCATCAGTGAGTATGGACAGAGGCAGTACTTC
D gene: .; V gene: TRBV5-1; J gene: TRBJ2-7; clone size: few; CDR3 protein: CASSLTQGSYEQYF; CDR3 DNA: TGCGCCAGCAGCTTGACTCAGGGCTCCTACGAGCAGTACTTC